Below are 16 T cell receptor beta chains sequenced from a single sample in a study of shared clonotypes between healthy human individuals. Repertoires were generated with immunoSEQ multiplex PCR, while TCRdb's copy carries only in-frame clones and drops some. The sample includes more than 2 million clones, approximately 94% of them seen just once. The sequencing input was naive CD4+ T cells sorted from blood. Noted subset: CD45RA+ positively selected. The receptors stem from a man between 18 and 29 years old in good health.

This sequence joins TRBV11-2 and TRBJ1-6; possible D gene TRBD1, 5 bases. The V and J ends lost 2 bases and 2 bases respectively, with 10 bases between them. Germline V CDR1 and CDR2: SGHAT, FQNNGV. The CDR3 length is 16 residues. CDR3: CASSLFRATYNSPLHF. The CDR3 nucleotides are TGTGCCAGCAGCTTATTCAGGGCAACCTATAATTCACCCCTCCACTTT.

V is TRBV5-4 and J is TRBJ2-7, with a possible D match to TRBD1 (5 bases). The CDR3 covers 14 residues. Per germline, CDR1 SGHNT and CDR2 YYREEE (reference sequence). The V end was cut by 2 bases, the J end by 3 bases, with 12 bases between. The CDR3 nucleotides are TGTGCCAGCAGCTTTTTCCAAAGGGGCTACGAGCAGTACTTC. The encoded protein is CASSFFQRGYEQYF.

This rearrangement joins TRBV6-1 to TRBJ2-7; D is possibly TRBD2 (6 bases). V dropped 5 bases and J dropped 5 bases, with 19 bases sitting between them. The CDR3 loop spans 15 amino acids. CDR1 MNHNS and CDR2 SASEGT come from the germline V gene. The CDR3 region has the DNA TGTGCCAGCAGTACTCGGCAGGGAGCTAGCGACGAGCAGTACTTC. It is translated as CASSTRQGASDEQYF.

The chain is built from TRBV10-3 and TRBJ1-1; no clear D. V dropped 6 bases and J dropped 3 bases, with 11 bases sitting between them. Germline assignment: CDR1 ENHRY and CDR2 SYGVKD. The CDR3 is 13 residues long. CDR3 sequence reads: CAISLTRDTEAFF. For the CDR3, the DNA is TGTGCCATCAGCCTCACACGGGACACTGAAGCTTTCTTT.

The CDR3 nucleotides read TGTGCCAGCAGTAGGGACTACGGGGGTGAAAAACTGTTTTTT. It yields the protein CASSRDYGGEKLFF. The gene calls are TRBV6-1 and TRBJ1-4, with a weak D call TRBD1 (5 bases). This CDR3 is built from 14 residues. V was cut by 5 bases and J by 7 bases, with 14 bases left in between. The V gene's germline CDR1 is MNHNS and CDR2 SASEGT.

V is TRBV30 and J is TRBJ1-5; 8 bases agree with TRBD1. Germline trimming cut 2 bases from V and 0 bases from J; bases unmatched to any gene: 9. The CDR3 contains 17 residues. Germline V CDR1 and CDR2: GTSNPN, SVGIG (reference sequence). The CDR3 protein is CAWSLGTGINSNQPQHF. CDR3 sequence (DNA): TGTGCCTGGAGTCTCGGGACAGGAATAAATAGCAATCAGCCCCAGCATTTT.

The J gene is TRBJ1-3, the V gene TRBV13, with D unclear. The CDR3 extends over 14 amino acids. The ends were cut back, 0 bases at V and 4 bases at J, with 7 bases in the middle. The germline CDR1 and CDR2 sequences are PRHDT and FYEKMQ (reference sequence). CDR3 DNA sequence: TGTGCCAGCAGCTTAGGGACATCCGGAAACACCATATATTTT. This codes for CASSLGTSGNTIYF.

Concerning this clone itself: This CDR3 is also generated by other DNA sequences in the sample. The rearrangement joins TRBV18 to TRBJ2-7, with TRBD1 identical over 10 bases. V gave up 0 bases and J gave up 2 bases; unmatched junction bases: 1. This CDR3 has 15 amino acids. Germline V gives CDR1 KGHSH, CDR2 LQKENI. Here the CDR3 reads CASSPPGQGPYEQYF. The CDR3 DNA is TGTGCCAGCTCACCACCGGGACAGGGGCCCTACGAGCAGTACTTC.

In the case of this clone: The sample holds other DNA sequences that translate to the same CDR3. The gene calls are TRBV5-4 and TRBJ1-1, with 8 bases that match TRBD1. V dropped 4 bases and J dropped 2; count of bases not matched to a gene: 4. Germline V CDR1 and CDR2: SGHNT, YYREEE (reference sequence). The CDR3 has 14 amino acids. CDR3 coding DNA: TGTGCCAGCAGCAGTGGACAGGGTAACACTGAAGCTTTCTTT. This encodes CASSSGQGNTEAFF. The entire variable domain, with the rest obtained from reference TRBV5-4 and TRBJ1-1, is as follows: ETGVTQSPTHLIKTRGQQVTLRCSSQSGHNTVSWYQQALGQGPQFIFQYYREEENGRGNFPPRFSGLQFPNYSSELNVNALELDDSALYLCASSSGQGNTEAFFGQGTRLTVV.

J is TRBJ1-6 and V is TRBV10-3; the D gene is possibly TRBD1 (5 bases). Trimming cost V 7 bases and J 11 bases, with 15 bases left between them. CDR1 ENHRY and CDR2 SYGVKD come from the germline V gene. CDR3 length: 13 residues. Here the CDR3 DNA reads TGTGCCATCAAGGGACCTGAGATGACACCCCTCCACTTT. Translated, it gives CAIKGPEMTPLHF.

The CDR3 loop reads CASSIHTSGGLETQYF. As DNA, the CDR3 is TGTGCCAGCAGCATTCACACTAGCGGGGGGCTCGAGACCCAGTACTTC. V usage is TRBV7-2 and J usage is TRBJ2-5; TRBD2 aligns across 12 bases. The CDR3 extends over 16 amino acids. Per the germline V gene, CDR1 is SGHTA and CDR2 is FQGNSA. The ends lost 5 bases at V and 5 bases at J; junction bases unmatched: 9.

In regard to this clone: The same CDR3 can be traced to other DNA sequences in this sample. The chain combines TRBV20-1 with TRBJ2-5; unclear D gene. Germline V gene lookup returns CDR1 DFQATT and CDR2 SNEGSKA (reference sequence). Deletions cut 4 bases from V and 2 bases from J, with 5 bases between. This CDR3 is 11 amino acids long. This CDR3 reads CSATPQETQYF. The CDR3 DNA reads as TGCAGTGCTACTCCTCAAGAGACCCAGTACTTC.

The rearrangement uses TRBV10-1 and TRBJ1-1; D call uncertain. The CDR3 runs to 14 residues. V was clipped by 3 bases and J by 4 bases, with 12 bases between them. In germline, CDR1 is WNHNN, CDR2 SYGVQD (reference sequence). This CDR3 is CASSEGMQRTEAFF. Written as DNA, the CDR3 is TGCGCCAGCAGTGAAGGAATGCAGCGCACTGAAGCTTTCTTT.

The chain recombines TRBV10-3 with TRBJ2-3; perhaps TRBD1 as D (6 bases). The V end was cut by 6 bases, the J end by 5 bases, with 30 bases between. This CDR3 is 19 amino acids long. Looked up from germline, CDR1 is ENHRY and CDR2 is SYGVKD. The CDR3 sequence: CAISERETGVWRWEDTQYF. CDR3 DNA sequence: TGTGCCATCAGCGAAAGAGAGACAGGCGTTTGGAGATGGGAAGATACGCAGTATTTT.

V usage is TRBV2 and J usage is TRBJ1-5; D ambiguous. Trimming pared 2 bases from V and 5 bases from J, leaving 16 bases between. In germline, CDR1 is SNHLY, CDR2 FYNNEI. CDR3 length: 16 residues. The CDR3 sequence: CASSEKMASWDQPQHF. The CDR3 nucleotides read TGTGCCAGCAGTGAAAAGATGGCCTCGTGGGATCAGCCCCAGCATTTT.

The sample holds one count of this clone. This chain links TRBV19 with TRBJ2-3, with 7 bases matching TRBD2. The CDR3 is made up of 17 amino acids. CDR1 and CDR2 from the germline V gene are LNHDA and SQIVND (reference sequence). Germline trimming cut 1 base from V and 2 bases from J; bases unmatched to any gene: 9. The CDR3 here is CASSIGFLAANTDTQYF. In nucleotides, the CDR3 is TGTGCCAGTAGTATAGGTTTCCTAGCGGCTAACACAGATACGCAGTATTTT.